The entry that follows covers one T cell receptor beta chain sequence. This specimen belongs to a study of blood T cell repertoires in COVID-19. Measured with immunoSEQ multiplex PCR; TCRdb has only the in-frame clones, and not every one. Of about 99,000 clones in the sample, less than 90% were seen once. This CDR3 spans 16 amino acids. Germline values: CDR1 SGDLS, CDR2 YYNGEE. V gave up 6 bases and J gave up 2 bases; unmatched junction bases: 10. Sequenced: peripheral blood. The chain carries TRBV9 and TRBJ2-3, with TRBD2 matching 9 bases. This TCR derives from a man aged 70 or older with active or convalescent COVID-19. The CDR3 bases are TGTGCCAGCACAAGGGGCGGGGGGGCCATCACAGATACGCAGTATTTT. This translates into CASTRGGGAITDTQYF.